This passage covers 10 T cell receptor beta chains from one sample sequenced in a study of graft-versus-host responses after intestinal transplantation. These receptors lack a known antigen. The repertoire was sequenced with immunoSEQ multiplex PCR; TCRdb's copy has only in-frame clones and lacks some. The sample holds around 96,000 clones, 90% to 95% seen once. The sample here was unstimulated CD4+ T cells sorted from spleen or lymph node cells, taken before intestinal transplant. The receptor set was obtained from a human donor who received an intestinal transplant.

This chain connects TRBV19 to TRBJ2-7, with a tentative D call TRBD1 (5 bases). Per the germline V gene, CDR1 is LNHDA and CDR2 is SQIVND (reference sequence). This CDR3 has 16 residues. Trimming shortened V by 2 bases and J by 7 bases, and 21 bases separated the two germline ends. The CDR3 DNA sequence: TGTGCCAGTAGTATAAGTTCTGGGCCATTGGGGCGGGAGCAGTACTTC. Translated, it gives CASSISSGPLGREQYF.

CDR3 nucleotides: TGTGCCAGCAGCCCTCCGGGGGAGAGGTCAGATACGCAGTATTTT. As protein: CASSPPGERSDTQYF. This chain links TRBV5-6 with TRBJ2-3; a weak D match, TRBD2 (6 bases). This CDR3 spans 15 amino acids. V shed 4 bases and J shed 4 bases, with 16 bases lying between them. Germline V gene lookup returns CDR1 SGHDT and CDR2 YYEEEE.

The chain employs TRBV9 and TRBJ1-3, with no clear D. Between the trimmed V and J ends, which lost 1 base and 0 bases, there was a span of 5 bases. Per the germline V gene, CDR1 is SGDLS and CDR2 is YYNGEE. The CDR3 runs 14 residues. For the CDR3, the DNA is TGTGCCAGCAGCGTACAGAACTCTGGAAACACCATATATTTT. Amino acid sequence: CASSVQNSGNTIYF.

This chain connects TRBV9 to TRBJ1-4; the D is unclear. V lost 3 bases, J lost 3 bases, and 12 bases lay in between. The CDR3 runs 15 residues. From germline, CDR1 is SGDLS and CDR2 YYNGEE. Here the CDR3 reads CASSGREGANEKLFF. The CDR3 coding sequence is TGTGCCAGCAGCGGGCGGGAGGGAGCTAATGAAAAACTGTTTTTT. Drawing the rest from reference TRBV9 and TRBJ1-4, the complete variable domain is DSGVTQTPKHLITATGQRVTLRCSPRSGDLSVYWYQQSLDQGLQFLIQYYNGEERAKGNILERFSAQQFPDLHSELNLSSLELGDSALYFCASSGREGANEKLFFGSGTQLSVL.

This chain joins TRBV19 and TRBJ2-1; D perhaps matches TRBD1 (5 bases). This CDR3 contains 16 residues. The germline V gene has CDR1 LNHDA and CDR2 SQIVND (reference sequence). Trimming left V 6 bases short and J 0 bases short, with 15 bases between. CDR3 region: CASSLGGHSSYNEQFF. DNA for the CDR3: TGTGCCAGTAGCTTGGGCGGACACAGCTCCTACAATGAGCAGTTCTTC.

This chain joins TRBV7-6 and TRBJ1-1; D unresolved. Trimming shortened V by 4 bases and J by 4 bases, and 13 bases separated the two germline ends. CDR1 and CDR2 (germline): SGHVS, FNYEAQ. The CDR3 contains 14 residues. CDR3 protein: CASSSQAIVTEAFF. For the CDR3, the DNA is TGTGCCAGCAGCTCCCAGGCGATTGTCACTGAAGCTTTCTTT.

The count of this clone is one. CDR3 nucleotide sequence: TGTGCCAGCAGGACCGGGACAGGGGACGGCTACACCTTC. Amino acid sequence: CASRTGTGDGYTF. V usage is TRBV2 and J usage is TRBJ1-2; 10 bases are shared with TRBD1. The germline gives CDR1 SNHLY, CDR2 FYNNEI. This CDR3 region has 13 residues. The J segment lost 8 bases and the V segment lost 6 bases, leaving 6 bases of the junction unmatched. Together with reference TRBV2 and TRBJ1-2, the CDR3 gives the full variable domain: EPEVTQTPSHQVTQMGQEVILRCVPISNHLYFYWYRQILGQKVEFLVSFYNNEISEKSEIFDDQFSVERPDGSNFTLKIRSTKLEDSAMYFCASRTGTGDGYTFGSGTRLTVV.

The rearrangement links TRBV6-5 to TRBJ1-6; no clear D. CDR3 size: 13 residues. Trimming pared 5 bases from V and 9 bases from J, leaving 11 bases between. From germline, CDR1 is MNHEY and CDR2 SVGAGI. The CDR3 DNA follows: TGTGCCAGCAGTGAAGCCACGGGTTCACCCCTCCACTTT. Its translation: CASSEATGSPLHF.

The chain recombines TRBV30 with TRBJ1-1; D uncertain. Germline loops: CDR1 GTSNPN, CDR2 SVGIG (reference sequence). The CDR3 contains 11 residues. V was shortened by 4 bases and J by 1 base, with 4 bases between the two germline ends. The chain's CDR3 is CAWNKNTEAFF. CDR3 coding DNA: TGTGCCTGGAACAAGAACACTGAAGCTTTCTTT.

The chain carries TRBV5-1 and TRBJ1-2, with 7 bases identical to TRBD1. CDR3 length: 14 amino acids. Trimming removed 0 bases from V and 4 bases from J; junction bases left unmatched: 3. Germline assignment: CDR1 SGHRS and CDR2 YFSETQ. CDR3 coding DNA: TGCGCCAGCAGCTTGGGGGACAGCATCTATGGCTACACCTTC. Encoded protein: CASSLGDSIYGYTF.